This T cell receptor (beta chain) was retrieved from a study of blood T cell repertoires in COVID-19. Study-wide background: Samples of COVID-19 (acute and convalescent) were obtained from the United States, Italy and Spain. PBMCs, B-cell-depleted T cells, or T cells provided the cDNA or gDNA that made up the material.

There are 18 residues in the CDR3. V was pared by 1 base and J by 0 bases, with 19 bases between. Germline loops: CDR1 LGHDT, CDR2 YNNKEL (reference sequence). Seattle cases were enrolled at active infection and followed longitudinally. In the source study's methods: The assay estimated nucleated cells by amplifying reference gene primers. The assay was immunoSEQ multiplex PCR, and TCRdb's table has in-frame clones only and misses some. The D gene and trimming were derived from the DNA, and the V and J assignments and clone size from that table. The data hold 250,000 to 350,000 clones, with 70% to 85% observed a single time.

The source material was peripheral blood. The genes are TRBV3-1 (or the pseudogene TRBV3-2) and TRBJ2-7; a possible D gene is TRBD2 (6 bases). The clonotype was recovered from a human donor with COVID-19, enrolled during active disease. The donor label of this sample is uncertain. The CDR3 loop is CASSQGPRVASVSYEQYF. The CDR3 DNA sequence: TGTGCCAGCAGCCAAGGGCCGCGGGTGGCTAGCGTCTCCTACGAGCAGTACTTC.